This T cell receptor beta chain was found in a study of beta chain features in type 1 diabetes (dated by TCRdb to 2017 to 2018). Turning to the overall study: Patients and healthy donors did not differ in mean age, gender distribution, total cell number or subset yield. Naive and central memory subsets were obtained from all 30 or so donors, but regulatory and stem cell-like memory subsets were isolated from only 8 patients and roughly eight healthy donors. A total of approximately 110,000,000 sorted cells were examined across all samples, and a strong correlation was observed between cell number per subset and RNA yield. The study compared TCRB repertoires of sorted circulating CD4+ T cell subsets between recently diagnosed type 1 diabetes patients and matched healthy donors. What the authors observed across the whole study: Type 1 diabetes patients showed a moderate but significant shortening of TCRB CDR3 length in all four CD4+ subsets. The naive, central memory and regulatory TCRB repertoires appeared to resemble one another more closely among patients than among healthy donors. PCR might favor shorter templates, but patient and control samples were amplified and corrected together, so any skew would affect both groups equally. Because the HLA sub-analyses included only small numbers of individuals, any influence of HLA type on TCRB rearrangement was left unresolved. Because cDNA was sequenced instead of genomic DNA, highly expressing activated cells could be over-represented, though the groups showed no difference in activation or CD3 levels. At VDJ recombination sites, type 1 diabetes patients had fewer insertions and more deleted nucleotides, which implies abnormalities in thymic rearrangement.

A single peripheral blood draw of around 120 mL on average was collected from each donor into heparinised tubes. Naive, central memory, regulatory and stem cell-like memory CD4+ T cells were sorted on a BD FACSAria II using a panel including CD45RO, CCR7, CD25, CD127, CD95 and CD27. A purity above 98% was achieved for all sorted populations. PBMCs were separated immediately by Lymphoprep density gradient centrifugation and were stained directly, without being cultured. To minimize batch effects, samples were stained and sorted in pairs, one healthy donor with one patient per experiment. About this clone: Which antigen it targets is not known. No qualities accompany the bases; no much larger clone lies one base away.

V and J are trimmed by 0 bases and 0 bases, and the gene matches miss 1 base of the junction. Looking up the germline V gene yields CDR1 MNHEY and CDR2 SVGAGI. Inclusive of the bounding cysteine and phenylalanine, the CDR3 is 16 residues long. Only the CDR3 part of the read is kept: 48 bases, read in frame from the first base. The High Capacity cDNA Reverse Transcription Kit was used to reverse transcribe all of the isolated RNA, meaning that expressed TCRB transcripts were what got sequenced. Deep immunoSEQ sequencing was performed on naive, central memory and regulatory T cell samples, with an average of about 3.6 million total reads per sample. Sorted cells were lysed in RLT buffer and RNA was extracted with DNase-treated RNeasy Micro or Mini kits, depending on cell number. Each cell subset was processed on its own to prevent cross-contamination, while patient and healthy donor samples were processed together. The immunoSEQ multiplex PCR was used to amplify TCRB sequences from cDNA, generating 87-bp fragments that spanned the CDR3 region. The amplicons were sequenced using the Illumina HiSeq platform. The original pipeline was this. PCR bias was corrected computationally using synthetic template baselines, and reads within Hamming distance 2 were collapsed, with unmergeable singletons discarded. Reads were aligned to IMGT to assign V, D and J genes, CDR3 length, and insertions or deletions at six rearrangement sites. Clonotype counts were normalized to sorted cell number within each subset before computing true diversity and Gini coefficients with the tcR R package. Repertoire sharing was quantified using the overlap coefficient calculated on TCRB nucleotide sequences. Out-of-frame TCRB sequences from naive cells were analyzed to stand in for the pre-selection repertoire. TCRdb retrieved this table from immuneACCESS and kept in-frame rearrangements only. Not all clones are present; in checked studies, unresolved V genes account for under half, and no reason is known for the remainder. The V and J calls and the clone size are those of that table, but D and trimming were determined from the DNA. This sample has nearly 250,000 clones in its table, and around an eighth of those were observed once. Clones ranked in the top ten supply roughly 0.024% of the sample.

The clonotype comes from a woman aged 40 to 50 in good health. The chain uses TRBV6-5 and TRBJ2-5, with 10 bases matching TRBD2. Source material: naive CD4+ T cells from blood. The intended sense of this specimen's cell subset or site label: true naive CD4+ T cells. The CDR3 protein sequence reads: CASSYSLAGDQETQYF. The nucleotide sequence reads TGTGCCAGCAGTTACTCCCTAGCGGGGGACCAAGAGACCCAGTACTTC.